This TCR beta chain was recovered during a study of blood T cell repertoires in COVID-19. About the research overall: Some COVID-19 samples were acute and others convalescent; all came from the United States, Italy and Spain. In each case, the material was cDNA or gDNA derived from T cells, B-cell-depleted T cells, or PBMCs.

V lost 7 bases and J 0 bases, leaving 19 bases between the germline ends. CDR3 length: 17 residues. Germline V gene sequence: CDR1 MNHEY, CDR2 SMNVEV (reference sequence). Original data processing: Scientists estimated how many nucleated cells there were by amplifying reference gene primers. Method: immunoSEQ multiplex PCR; TCRdb's copy keeps in-frame clones and lacks some. That table furnishes V, J and clone size, whereas the DNA furnished D and trimming. The sample carries 93,000 or so clones, approximately 90% recorded once. The TCR sequence derives from a woman of 80 years or more in a cohort sampled during active COVID-19. Sequenced input: peripheral blood. The chain links TRBV27 to TRBJ1-3; D unclear. As DNA, the CDR3 is TGTGCCAGCAAACCAGATCTCCGAGACAACTCTGGAAACACCATATATTTT. Amino acid sequence: CASKPDLRDNSGNTIYF.